The entry below describes one TCR beta chain. After removal of 0 bases from V and 5 bases from J, the junction contained 6 bases not matched to a gene. The CDR3 is 15 residues long. Germline CDR1 and CDR2: LNHDA and SQIVND (reference sequence). Repertoires were generated with immunoSEQ multiplex PCR, while TCRdb's copy carries only in-frame clones and drops some. The data hold more than 95,000 clones, with approximately 90% observed a single time. These data come from a study of T cell responses to AZD1222 COVID-19 vaccine. Study-level information: Pooling was applied to second doses at about 4 or about 12 weeks.

The sequencing here drew on peripheral blood, taken on day 0 of AZD1222 vaccination. The TCR originated in an adult in good health. The chain joins TRBV19 to TRBJ1-2; 7 bases are shared with TRBD1. In nucleotides, the CDR3 is TGTGCCAGTAGTATAGATCGACAGGGTGGATATGGCTACACCTTC. Protein sequence: CASSIDRQGGYGYTF.